Listed below are T cell receptor beta chains from one sample, sequenced in a study of OX40 agonist ivuxolimab in advanced cancers. Clones were read by immunoSEQ multiplex PCR, and TCRdb kept only the in-frame ones, dropping some. The table has about 110,000 clones, 75% to 95% seen once; the top ten hold approximately 0.63%. Sample: CD4+ or CD8+ T cells sorted from blood, taken in a trial of the OX40 agonist ivuxolimab. The receptors stem from an adult with an advanced solid tumor such as melanoma, head and neck, liver or kidney cancer. CDR3s include the opening cysteine and the closing phenylalanine or tryptophan. The order of the fields is V gene, J gene, D gene, clone size, CDR3 protein, CDR3 DNA. The D gene is left open where the match is weak. Clone size is stated in some rows and not others, as once, few, many or a class when expanded.

>TRBV19|TRBJ2-3|-|-
CASSRAIGGVTDTQYF
TGTGCCAGTAGTCGAGCGATAGGCGGAGTCACAGATACGCAGTATTTT
>TRBV5-8|TRBJ1-2|TRBD1|-
CASSFGQGWNYGYTF
TGTGCCAGCAGCTTCGGACAGGGGTGGAACTATGGCTACACCTTC
>TRBV6-1|TRBJ1-4|TRBD1|-
CASSEFDRASFATNEKLFF
TGTGCCAGCAGTGAATTTGACAGGGCCTCTTTTGCAACTAATGAAAAACTGTTTTTT
>TRBV25-1|TRBJ1-1|-|-
CASSAAGRNTEAFF
TGTGCCAGCAGTGCAGCAGGGCGCAACACTGAAGCTTTCTTT
>TRBV5-1|TRBJ2-1|-|few
CASSANQLEQFF
TGCGCCAGCAGCGCGAACCAGCTTGAGCAGTTCTTC
>TRBV6-1|TRBJ1-2|-|-
CASSEVGPYGYTF
TGTGCCAGCAGTGAAGTGGGGCCCTATGGCTACACCTTC
>TRBV5-1|TRBJ1-1|-|-
CASSLAENTEAFF
TGCGCCAGCAGCTTGGCGGAGAACACTGAAGCTTTCTTT
>TRBV4-2|TRBJ2-2|TRBD2|-
CASSQGGRTNTGELFF
TGTGCCAGCAGCCAGGGCGGGAGAACGAACACCGGGGAGCTGTTTTTT
>TRBV4-1|TRBJ1-2|-|-
CASSLTNRKTYGYTF
TGCGCCAGCAGCCTGACGAACCGAAAGACCTATGGCTACACCTTC
>TRBV11-2|TRBJ2-5|-|-
CASSWGQMETQYF
TGTGCCAGCAGCTGGGGGCAGATGGAGACCCAGTACTTC
>TRBV18|TRBJ2-2|-|-
CASSRREDTGELFF
TGTGCCAGCTCACGAAGGGAGGACACCGGGGAGCTGTTTTTT
>TRBV30|TRBJ2-2|-|once
CAWSVRNTGELFF
TGTGCCTGGAGTGTAAGGAACACCGGGGAGCTGTTTTTT
>TRBV30|TRBJ2-3|-|-
CAWSRSGNTQYF
TGTGCCTGGAGCCGTAGCGGTAATACGCAGTATTTT
>TRBV11-2|TRBJ2-1|-|once
CASSQDAHNEQFF
TGTGCCAGCAGCCAGGATGCACACAATGAGCAGTTCTTC
>TRBV6-6|TRBJ2-2|TRBD1|-
CASTDRTGETGELFF
TGTGCCAGCACCGACAGGACAGGGGAGACCGGGGAGCTGTTTTTT
>TRBV19|TRBJ1-2|TRBD1|few
CASSNRQGLDGYTF
TGTGCCAGTAGTAACCGACAGGGTCTCGATGGCTACACCTTC
>TRBV18|TRBJ2-1|-|-
CASSPPGGPDNEQFF
TGTGCCAGCTCACCACCGGGGGGGCCAGACAATGAGCAGTTCTTC